This T cell receptor beta chain was profiled in a study of CD8 T cells in ankylosing spondylitis. Findings and caveats of the study: Reportedly, matched ankylosing spondylitis synovial fluid was significantly enriched for disease-linked clones. In synovial fluid and blood from reactive arthritis, some motif variants were previously reported. Blood from ankylosing spondylitis patients appeared to carry a characteristic eight-variant TCR beta motif. Relatively rare in peripheral blood, disease-linked clones were also CD8+.

The sample holds many counts of this clonotype. Antigen: not known. V lost 3 bases and J lost 5; bases outside the gene matches: 5. The CDR3 runs 14 residues. Germline CDR1 and CDR2: SQVTM and ANQGSEA. The TCR beta libraries were generated through quantitative 5'-RACE incorporating molecular barcodes. MiXCR, run by TCRdb on the 5' RACE reads, gives a single entry per CDR3 protein. The table records 75,000 to 95,000 distinct CDR3 sequences, about 9% of them present only once. Sequenced sample: blood, either unsorted or a sorted T cell fraction (not recorded which). The chain joins TRBV29-1 to TRBJ2-1; 9 bases are a match to TRBD1. The clonotype originates from a male donor with ankylosing spondylitis. The CDR3 nucleotides are TGCAGCGTTGATCCGGGACAGGGTCACAATGAGCAGTTCTTC. Its translation: CSVDPGQGHNEQFF.